What follows are 16 T cell receptor beta chains derived from one specimen sequenced in a study of T-cell reconstitution after alpha-beta-depleted transplantation in children. Unique molecular identifiers featured in how the TCRbeta library was prepared. TCRdb reprocessed the PCR reads via MiXCR and lists one record per CDR3 protein. This sample carries about 400,000 distinct CDR3 sequences, more than 10% of them seen once, and the ten largest clones take about 4%. The source was PBMCs, collected from the stem cell graft. The receptor set was obtained from a human donor who donated a stem cell graft to a child with Fanconi anemia.

This sequence joins TRBV5-1 and TRBJ1-1, with TRBD1 identical over 8 bases. V lost 4 bases to trimming and J lost 1 base; unmatched junction nucleotides: 3. The CDR3 sequence is 14 residues long. From germline, CDR1 is SGHRS and CDR2 YFSETQ. CDR3 protein: CASSNGQGNTEAFF. The CDR3 DNA is TGCGCCAGCAGCAATGGACAGGGGAACACTGAAGCTTTCTTT. The full variable domain, rest sourced from reference TRBV5-1 and TRBJ1-1, is KAGVTQTPRYLIKTRGQQVTLSCSPISGHRSVSWYQQTPGQGLQFLFEYFSETQRNKGNFPGRFSGRQFSNSRSEMNVSTLELGDSALYLCASSNGQGNTEAFFGQGTRLTVV.

The chain links TRBV20-1 to TRBJ2-7, with 7 positions matching TRBD2. The junction had 10 bases not matched to a gene; V was cut back by 3 bases and J by 5 bases. The CDR3 has 14 amino acids. Germline assignment: CDR1 DFQATT and CDR2 SNEGSKA (reference sequence). Written as DNA, the CDR3 is TGCAGTGCTAGCTCCGGGACTATAACAGACGAGCAGTACTTC. Translation: CSASSGTITDEQYF.

In this sample, this clonotype turned up a few times. The chain uses TRBV6-5 and TRBJ2-1; D gene unclear. The V and J ends lost 4 bases and 5 bases respectively, with 15 bases between them. CDR1 and CDR2 (germline): MNHEY, SVGAGI. This CDR3 comprises 15 residues. CDR3 DNA sequence: TGTGCCAGCAGTTTTACCGCACGAGGCAACAATGAGCAGTTCTTC. This translates into CASSFTARGNNEQFF.

This clonotype is a singleton in its sample. This chain joins TRBV20-1 and TRBJ2-1; 11 bases map to TRBD2. CDR1 is DFQATT, CDR2 SNEGSKA, per germline (reference sequence). The V segment lost 3 bases and the J segment 6 bases; nucleotides outside the gene matches: 10. The CDR3 contains 16 residues. CDR3 in amino acids: CSASPLLAGVFNEQFF. CDR3 bases: TGCAGTGCTAGCCCCCTACTAGCGGGGGTTTTCAATGAGCAGTTCTTC.

The CDR3 spells CASSFRRDHRFF. Written as DNA, the CDR3 is TGTGCCAGCAGTTTTCGGAGGGACCACCGATTCTTC. The chain joins TRBV6-2 or TRBV6-3 to TRBJ2-1; D might be TRBD2 (6 bases). Germline V gives CDR1 MNHEY, CDR2 SVGEGT. V shed 4 bases and J shed 16 bases, with 17 bases lying between them. There are 12 residues in the CDR3.

This clonotype was detected only a few times. The chain carries TRBV6-2 or TRBV6-3 and TRBJ2-4; D is ambiguous. Germline V gene sequence: CDR1 MNHEY, CDR2 SVGEGT. Deletions cut 5 bases from V and 5 bases from J, with 16 bases between. The CDR3 runs to 15 residues. CDR3 in amino acids: CASSPSGYIENIQYF. The CDR3 coding sequence is TGTGCCAGCAGTCCAAGTGGGTATATTGAAAACATTCAGTACTTC.

In this sample, this clonotype turned up many times. The chain has TRBV5-1 and TRBJ2-2; D unclear. The germline V gene encodes CDR1 SGHRS and CDR2 YFSETQ. The V end lost 0 bases, the J end lost 7 bases, and 22 bases lay between the germline ends. The CDR3 totals 18 residues. In DNA, the CDR3 is TGCGCCAGCAGCTTGGAAGGCAGCAGCCGAACTGTTGTCGGGGAGCTGTTTTTT. The encoded protein is CASSLEGSSRTVVGELFF.

A single count supports this clonotype. V and J are TRBV9 and TRBJ1-2; D unresolved. Trimming left V 4 bases short and J 2 bases short, with 9 bases between. Germline-derived CDR1 and CDR2 are SGDLS and YYNGEE. The CDR3 runs 13 residues. In DNA, the CDR3 is TGTGCCAGCAGCCCAGCGCTGAACTATGGCTACACCTTC. Amino acids: CASSPALNYGYTF.

The rearrangement links TRBV2 to TRBJ1-5; no clear D gene. This CDR3 spans 13 amino acids. Germline V lookup: CDR1 SNHLY, CDR2 FYNNEI. Trimming stripped 4 bases from V and 7 bases from J, with 11 bases between. The CDR3 is CASSVNLEQPQHF. DNA of the CDR3: TGTGCCAGCAGTGTGAATCTGGAACAGCCCCAGCATTTT.

The gene calls are TRBV2 and TRBJ2-1; D may be TRBD1 (5 bases). Looked up from germline, CDR1 is SNHLY and CDR2 is FYNNEI. Between the trimmed V and J ends, which lost 7 bases and 9 bases, there was a span of 19 bases. This CDR3 is 14 amino acids long. The CDR3 loop is CASKEQGPSGEQFF. The CDR3 DNA is TGTGCCAGCAAAGAGCAGGGTCCGTCGGGTGAGCAGTTCTTC.

Only a few counts were recorded for this clonotype. The chain combines TRBV20-1 with TRBJ1-1; the D gene is possibly TRBD1 (6 bases). The germline CDR1 and CDR2 sequences are DFQATT and SNEGSKA (reference sequence). V lost 3 bases and J lost 5, with 10 bases in between. The CDR3 spans 12 residues. The CDR3 loop is CSASPGETEAFF. The CDR3 nucleotides are TGCAGTGCTAGCCCAGGGGAAACTGAAGCTTTCTTT.

The chain recombines TRBV5-1 with TRBJ2-1; unclear D gene. Trimming stripped 0 bases from V and 8 bases from J, with 9 bases between. This CDR3 is built from 13 residues. Per germline, CDR1 SGHRS and CDR2 YFSETQ. The CDR3 loop is CASSLGSRDEQFF. CDR3 sequence (DNA): TGCGCCAGCAGCTTGGGATCCCGGGATGAGCAGTTCTTC.

The genes are TRBV12-3 or TRBV12-4 and TRBJ2-1; D is ambiguous. V shed 8 bases and J shed 8 bases, with 7 bases lying between them. The CDR3 is made up of 10 amino acids. CDR3 in amino acids: CASGYDEQFF. DNA of the CDR3: TGTGCCAGCGGTTACGATGAGCAGTTCTTC.

The rearrangement joins TRBV29-1 to TRBJ2-5; tentative D call: TRBD2 (5 bases). Germline CDR1 and CDR2: SQVTM and ANQGSEA. CDR3 length equals 14 residues. The V gene lost 4 bases and the J gene lost 4 bases, with 16 bases spanning the gap. Written as DNA, the CDR3 is TGCAGCGTTGTGGAACGAGGGTTAGGAGAGACCCAGTACTTC. This gives the protein CSVVERGLGETQYF.

V usage is TRBV4-2 and J usage is TRBJ2-5; TRBD2 matches 11 bases. After removal of 2 bases from V and 5 bases from J, the junction contained 10 bases not matched to a gene. This CDR3 comprises 17 residues. Germline V gene lookup returns CDR1 LGHNA and CDR2 YNFKEQ. In DNA form, the CDR3 reads TGTGCCAGCAGCCAATTAGCGGGGGGGCGCGGGATCGAGACCCAGTACTTC. Amino acid sequence: CASSQLAGGRGIETQYF.

There are a few counts of this clonotype. The chain combines TRBV9 with TRBJ2-7; TRBD2 might be the D (6 bases). This CDR3 has 14 residues. Germline lookup yields CDR1 SGDLS and CDR2 YYNGEE. V lost 4 bases, J lost 2 bases, and 13 bases lay in between. In DNA, the CDR3 is TGTGCCAGCAGCCCGAGGACTAATACCTACGAGCAGTACTTC. This codes for CASSPRTNTYEQYF. Full variable domain (outside the CDR3, taken from reference TRBV9 and TRBJ2-7): DSGVTQTPKHLITATGQRVTLRCSPRSGDLSVYWYQQSLDQGLQFLIQYYNGEERAKGNILERFSAQQFPDLHSELNLSSLELGDSALYFCASSPRTNTYEQYFGPGTRLTVT.